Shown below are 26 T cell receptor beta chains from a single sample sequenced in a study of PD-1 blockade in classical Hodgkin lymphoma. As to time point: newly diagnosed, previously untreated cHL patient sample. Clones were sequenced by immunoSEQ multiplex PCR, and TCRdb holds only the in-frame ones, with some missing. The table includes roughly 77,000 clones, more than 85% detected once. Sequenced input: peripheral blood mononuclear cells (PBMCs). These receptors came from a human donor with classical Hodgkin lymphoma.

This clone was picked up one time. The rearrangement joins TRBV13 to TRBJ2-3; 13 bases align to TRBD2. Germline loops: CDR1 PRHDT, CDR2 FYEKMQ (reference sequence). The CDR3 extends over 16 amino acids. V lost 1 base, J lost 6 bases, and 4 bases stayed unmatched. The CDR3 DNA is TGTGCCAGCAGCTTAGAACTAGCGGGGGGGTCGGATACGCAGTATTTT. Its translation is CASSLELAGGSDTQYF.

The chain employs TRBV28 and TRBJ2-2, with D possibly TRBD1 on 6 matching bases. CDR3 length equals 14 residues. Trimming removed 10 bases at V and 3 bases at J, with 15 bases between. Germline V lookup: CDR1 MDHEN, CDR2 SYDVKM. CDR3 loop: CATSRAGDTGELFF. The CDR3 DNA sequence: TGTGCCACCTCCCGGGCAGGGGACACCGGGGAGCTGTTTTTT.

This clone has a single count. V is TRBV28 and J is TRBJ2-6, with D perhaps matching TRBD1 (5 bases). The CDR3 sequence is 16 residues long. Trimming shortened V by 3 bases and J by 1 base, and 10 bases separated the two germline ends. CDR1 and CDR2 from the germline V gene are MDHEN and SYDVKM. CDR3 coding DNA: TGTGCCAGCAGTTTGAGTTGGACATCTGGGGCCAACGTCCTGACTTTC. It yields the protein CASSLSWTSGANVLTF.

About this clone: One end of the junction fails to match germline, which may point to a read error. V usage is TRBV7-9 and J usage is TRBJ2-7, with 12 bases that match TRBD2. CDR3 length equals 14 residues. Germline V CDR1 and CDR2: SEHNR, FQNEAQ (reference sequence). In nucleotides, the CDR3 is TGTGCCAGCAGCCTAGCGGGAGGGTCCGACGAGCAGTACTTC. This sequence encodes CASSLAGGSDEQYF. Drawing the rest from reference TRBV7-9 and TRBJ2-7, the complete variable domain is DTGVSQNPRHKITKRGQNVTFRCDPISEHNRLYWYRQTLGQGPEFLTYFQNEAQLEKSRLLSDRFSAERPKGSFSTLEIQRTEQGDSAMYLCASSLAGGSDEQYFGPGTRLTVT.

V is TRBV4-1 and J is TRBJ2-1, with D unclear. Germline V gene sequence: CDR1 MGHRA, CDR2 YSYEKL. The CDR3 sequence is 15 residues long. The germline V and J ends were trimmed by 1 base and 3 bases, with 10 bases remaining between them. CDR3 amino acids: CASSQGWQNYNEQFF. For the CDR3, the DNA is TGCGCCAGCAGCCAAGGCTGGCAGAACTACAATGAGCAGTTCTTC.

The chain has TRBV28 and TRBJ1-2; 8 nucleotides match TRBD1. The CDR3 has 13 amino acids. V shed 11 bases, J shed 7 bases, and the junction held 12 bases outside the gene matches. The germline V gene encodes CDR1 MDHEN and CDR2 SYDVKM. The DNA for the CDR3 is TGTGCCTCAGAGGGACGCGACAGGGGTGGCTACACCTTC. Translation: CASEGRDRGGYTF.

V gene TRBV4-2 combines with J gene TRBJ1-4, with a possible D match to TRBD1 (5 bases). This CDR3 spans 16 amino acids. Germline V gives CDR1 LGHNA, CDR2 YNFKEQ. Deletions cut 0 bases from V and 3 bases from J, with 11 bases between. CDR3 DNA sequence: TGTGCCAGCAGCCAAGATGGGGCGAGGGCTAATGAAAAACTGTTTTTT. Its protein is CASSQDGARANEKLFF.

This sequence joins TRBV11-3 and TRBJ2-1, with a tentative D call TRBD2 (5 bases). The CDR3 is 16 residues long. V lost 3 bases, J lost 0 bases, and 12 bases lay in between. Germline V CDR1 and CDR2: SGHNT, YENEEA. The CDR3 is CASSFSSLGSYNEQFF. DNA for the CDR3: TGTGCCAGCAGCTTCTCTAGCCTTGGCTCCTACAATGAGCAGTTCTTC. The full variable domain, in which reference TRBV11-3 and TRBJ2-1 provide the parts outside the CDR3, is EAGVVQSPRYKIIEKKQPVAFWCNPISGHNTLYWYLQNLGQGPELLIRYENEEAVDDSQLPKDRFSAERLKGVDSTLKIQPAELGDSAVYLCASSFSSLGSYNEQFFGPGTRLTVL.

As DNA, the CDR3 is TGTGCCAGCAGCTTTGACCGAGGGAGAGATACGCAGTATTTT. It is translated as CASSFDRGRDTQYF. This chain uses TRBV7-9 with TRBJ2-3; a possible D gene is TRBD2 (5 bases). V was cut by 3 bases and J by 5 bases, with 12 bases left in between. The CDR3 is 14 residues long. Germline V CDR1 and CDR2: SEHNR, FQNEAQ (reference sequence).

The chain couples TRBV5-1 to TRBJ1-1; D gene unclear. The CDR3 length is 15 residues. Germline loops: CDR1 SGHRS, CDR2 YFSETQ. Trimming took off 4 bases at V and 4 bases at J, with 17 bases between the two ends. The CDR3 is CASSLGPPGSTEAFF. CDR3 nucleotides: TGCGCCAGCAGCCTGGGCCCCCCGGGGTCCACTGAAGCTTTCTTT.

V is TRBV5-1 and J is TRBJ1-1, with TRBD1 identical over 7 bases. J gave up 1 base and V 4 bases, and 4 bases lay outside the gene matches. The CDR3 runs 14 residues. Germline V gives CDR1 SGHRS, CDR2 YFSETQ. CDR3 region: CASSRTGWNTEAFF. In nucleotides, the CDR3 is TGCGCCAGCAGCAGGACAGGCTGGAACACTGAAGCTTTCTTT.

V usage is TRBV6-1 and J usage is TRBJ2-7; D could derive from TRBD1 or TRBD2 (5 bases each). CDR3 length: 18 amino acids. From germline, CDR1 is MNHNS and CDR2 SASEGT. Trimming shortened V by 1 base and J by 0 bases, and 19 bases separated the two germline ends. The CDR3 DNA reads TGTGCCAGCAGTGAAGGGTTTGTTGTCGGGACGGACTCCTACGAGCAGTACTTC. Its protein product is CASSEGFVVGTDSYEQYF.

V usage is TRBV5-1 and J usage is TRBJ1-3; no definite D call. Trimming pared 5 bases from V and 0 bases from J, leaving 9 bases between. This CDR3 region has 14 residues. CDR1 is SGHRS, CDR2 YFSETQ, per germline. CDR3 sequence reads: CASRREDSGNTIYF. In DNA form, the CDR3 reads TGCGCCAGCAGAAGGGAAGACTCTGGAAACACCATATATTTT.

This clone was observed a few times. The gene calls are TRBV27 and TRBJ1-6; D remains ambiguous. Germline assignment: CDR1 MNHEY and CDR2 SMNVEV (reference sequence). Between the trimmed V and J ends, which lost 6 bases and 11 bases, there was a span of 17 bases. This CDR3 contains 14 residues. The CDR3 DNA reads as TGTGCCAGCAGAATGGGTGGAACAGAAGCACCCCTCCACTTT. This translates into CASRMGGTEAPLHF.

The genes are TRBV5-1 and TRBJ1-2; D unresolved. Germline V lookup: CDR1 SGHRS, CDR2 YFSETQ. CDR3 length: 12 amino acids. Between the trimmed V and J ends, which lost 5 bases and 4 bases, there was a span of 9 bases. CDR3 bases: TGCGCCAGCAGTCTGGATGTCTATGGCTACACCTTC. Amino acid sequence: CASSLDVYGYTF.

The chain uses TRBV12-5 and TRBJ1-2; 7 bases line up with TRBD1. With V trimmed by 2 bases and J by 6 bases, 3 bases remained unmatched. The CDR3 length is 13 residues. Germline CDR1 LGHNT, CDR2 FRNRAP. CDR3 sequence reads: CASGLSGGNGYTF. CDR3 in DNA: TGTGCTAGTGGTTTGTCAGGGGGGAATGGCTACACCTTC. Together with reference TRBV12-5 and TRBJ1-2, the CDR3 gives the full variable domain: DARVTQTPRHKVTEMGQEVTMRCQPILGHNTVFWYRQTMMQGLELLAYFRNRAPLDDSGMPKDRFSAEMPDATLATLKIQPSEPRDSAVYFCASGLSGGNGYTFGSGTRLTVV.

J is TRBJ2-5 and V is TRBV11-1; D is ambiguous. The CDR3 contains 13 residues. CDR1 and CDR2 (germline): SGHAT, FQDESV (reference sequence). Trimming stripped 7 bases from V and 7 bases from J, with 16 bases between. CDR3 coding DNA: TGTGCCAGCAAGCCCGAGGAGCGAGGGACCCAGTACTTC. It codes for CASKPEERGTQYF.

In DNA form, the CDR3 reads TGTGCCAGCCGGGGGGGGTCCTGGACTGAAGCTTTCTTT. It yields the protein CASRGGSWTEAFF. This chain uses TRBV28 with TRBJ1-1; possible D gene TRBD1, 5 bases. This CDR3 is built from 13 residues. Trimming removed 8 bases at V and 5 bases at J, with 15 bases between. From germline, CDR1 is MDHEN and CDR2 SYDVKM. Drawing the rest from reference TRBV28 and TRBJ1-1, the complete variable domain is DVKVTQSSRYLVKRTGEKVFLECVQDMDHENMFWYRQDPGLGLRLIYFSYDVKMKEKGDIPEGYSVSREKKERFSLILESASTNQTSMYLCASRGGSWTEAFFGQGTRLTVV.

CDR3 sequence: CASRHGEVNQPQHF. The CDR3 region has the DNA TGTGCCAGCAGGCACGGGGAGGTCAATCAGCCCCAGCATTTT. The rearrangement links TRBV6-6 to TRBJ1-5; D not certain. The germline gives CDR1 MNHNY, CDR2 SVGAGI (reference sequence). The ends were cut back, 6 bases at V and 3 bases at J, with 12 bases in the middle. The CDR3 is made up of 14 amino acids.

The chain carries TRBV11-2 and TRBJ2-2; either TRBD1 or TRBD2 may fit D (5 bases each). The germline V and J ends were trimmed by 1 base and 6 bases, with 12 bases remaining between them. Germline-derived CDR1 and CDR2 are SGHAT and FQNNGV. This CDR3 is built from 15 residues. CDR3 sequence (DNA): TGTGCCAGCAGCTTAGTGGGGCGCGGGTCCGGGGAGCTGTTTTTT. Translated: CASSLVGRGSGELFF. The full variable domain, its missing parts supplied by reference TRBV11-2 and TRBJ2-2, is EAGVAQSPRYKIIEKRQSVAFWCNPISGHATLYWYQQILGQGPKLLIQFQNNGVVDDSQLPKDRFSAERLKGVDSTLKIQPAKLEDSAVYLCASSLVGRGSGELFFGEGSRLTVL.

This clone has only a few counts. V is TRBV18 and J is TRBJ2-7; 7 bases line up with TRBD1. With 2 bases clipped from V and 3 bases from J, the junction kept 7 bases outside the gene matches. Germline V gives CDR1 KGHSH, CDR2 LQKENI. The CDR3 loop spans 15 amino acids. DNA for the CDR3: TGTGCCAGCTCACCAAGACAGGGAAGTAGCTACGAGCAGTACTTC. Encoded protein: CASSPRQGSSYEQYF.

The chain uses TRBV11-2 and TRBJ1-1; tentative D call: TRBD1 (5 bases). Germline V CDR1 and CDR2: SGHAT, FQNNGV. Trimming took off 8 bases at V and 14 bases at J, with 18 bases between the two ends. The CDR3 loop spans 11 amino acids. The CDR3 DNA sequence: TGTGCCAGCGGGGCATCCCCTACAATATTCTTT. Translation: CASGASPTIFF.

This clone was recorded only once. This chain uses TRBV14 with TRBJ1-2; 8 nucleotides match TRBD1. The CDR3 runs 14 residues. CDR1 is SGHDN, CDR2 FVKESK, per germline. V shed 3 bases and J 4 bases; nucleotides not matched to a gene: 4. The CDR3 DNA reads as TGTGCCAGCAGCCACGACAGGGGAGTCTATGGCTACACCTTC. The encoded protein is CASSHDRGVYGYTF.

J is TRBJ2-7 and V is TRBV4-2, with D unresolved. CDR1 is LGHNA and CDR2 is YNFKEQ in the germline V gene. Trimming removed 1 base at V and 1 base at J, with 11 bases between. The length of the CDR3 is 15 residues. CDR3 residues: CASSQVQAVSYEQYF. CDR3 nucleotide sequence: TGTGCCAGCAGCCAAGTTCAGGCGGTATCCTACGAGCAGTACTTC.

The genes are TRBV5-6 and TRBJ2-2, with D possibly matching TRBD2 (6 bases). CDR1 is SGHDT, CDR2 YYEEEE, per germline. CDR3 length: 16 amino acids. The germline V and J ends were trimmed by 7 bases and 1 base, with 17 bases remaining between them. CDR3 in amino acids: CASHFPGGGNTGELFF. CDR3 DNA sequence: TGTGCCAGCCATTTCCCCGGGGGAGGGAACACCGGGGAGCTGTTTTTT.

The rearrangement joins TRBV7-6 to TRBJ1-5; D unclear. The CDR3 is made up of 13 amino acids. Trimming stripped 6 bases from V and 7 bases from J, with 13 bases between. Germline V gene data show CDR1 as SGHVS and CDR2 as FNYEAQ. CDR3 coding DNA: TGTGCCAGCAGTTCCGGTGACGGGCAGCCCCAGCATTTT. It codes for CASSSGDGQPQHF.